Presented here are 11 T cell receptor beta chains from one specimen sequenced in a study of blood T cell repertoires in COVID-19. This table comes from immunoSEQ multiplex PCR, and its TCRdb copy is limited to in-frame clones, with some not included. This table holds approximately 400,000 clones, about 89% found once. The sample consisted of PBMCs or T cells enriched from blood (not recorded which). Receptors originate from a woman aged 40 to 55 who had been exposed to COVID-19.

The chain is built from TRBV18 and TRBJ2-1, with D unresolved. V lost 7 bases and J 0 bases, leaving 7 bases between the germline ends. Germline V gene sequence: CDR1 KGHSH, CDR2 LQKENI. The CDR3 covers 13 residues. For the CDR3, the DNA is TGTGCCAGCTTTGCGAGCTCCTACAATGAGCAGTTCTTC. Translating gives CASFASSYNEQFF.

This clone was counted a single time. Other DNA sequences in the sample encode the same CDR3. This chain joins TRBV6-5 and TRBJ1-1, with 8 bases identical to TRBD1. The germline V gene encodes CDR1 MNHEY and CDR2 SVGAGI. V gave up 6 bases and J gave up 2 bases; unmatched junction bases: 5. The CDR3 length is 14 residues. The CDR3 DNA reads as TGTGCCAGCAGCCCCCAGGGGGCAAACACTGAAGCTTTCTTT. This codes for CASSPQGANTEAFF.

This clone has only one observation. The V gene is TRBV5-4, the J gene TRBJ2-7; tentatively, D is TRBD2 (7 bases). The CDR3 is 15 amino acids. V lost 5 bases, J lost 2 bases, and 17 bases lay in between. Germline V gene data show CDR1 as SGHNT and CDR2 as YYREEE (reference sequence). In DNA form, the CDR3 reads TGTGCCAGCAGTAGCGCCGGGGGGCGTCCCTACGAGCAGTACTTC. This encodes CASSSAGGRPYEQYF.

The J gene is TRBJ2-5, the V gene TRBV7-8; 8 bases line up with TRBD1. Germline V gives CDR1 SGHVS, CDR2 FQNEAQ. The V and J ends lost 1 base and 5 bases, in that order; junction bases with no gene match: 6. The CDR3 consists of 15 residues. In DNA, the CDR3 is TGTGCCAGCAGCTTAGTTGACAGGGGTGGGGAGACCCAGTACTTC. Protein: CASSLVDRGGETQYF. Looking up the rest from reference TRBV7-8 and TRBJ2-5 gives the full variable domain: GAGVSQSPRYKVAKRGQDVALRCDPISGHVSLFWYQQALGQGPEFLTYFQNEAQLDKSGLPSDRFFAERPEGSVSTLKIQRTQQEDSAVYLCASSLVDRGGETQYFGPGTRLLVL.

The V and J genes are TRBV18 and TRBJ2-1; 11 nucleotides line up with TRBD2. Germline V CDR1 and CDR2: KGHSH, LQKENI. There are 16 residues in the CDR3. The V segment lost 1 base and the J segment 5 bases; nucleotides outside the gene matches: 4. In DNA form, the CDR3 reads TGTGCCAGCTCACCACAAGGGACTAGCGGCAACAATGAGCAGTTCTTC. The encoded protein is CASSPQGTSGNNEQFF.

The chain links TRBV2 to TRBJ1-2, with D unclear. Germline loops: CDR1 SNHLY, CDR2 FYNNEI. The CDR3 loop spans 13 amino acids. V lost 4 bases, J lost 5 bases, and 11 bases lay in between. CDR3 loop: CASSVGAAYGYTF. In DNA, the CDR3 is TGTGCCAGCAGTGTGGGAGCTGCTTATGGCTACACCTTC.

The V call is TRBV3-1 (or the pseudogene TRBV3-2), the J call TRBJ2-2; D uncertain. Germline V CDR1 and CDR2: LGHDT, YNNKEL (reference sequence). The CDR3 loop spans 12 amino acids. V was pared by 7 bases and J by 2 bases, with 5 bases between. CDR3 nucleotides: TGTGCCAGCAAGCAAAACACCGGGGAGCTGTTTTTT. Residues: CASKQNTGELFF.

This clone was counted a single time. The V call is TRBV14, the J call TRBJ1-1; D remains unclear. V was shortened by 4 bases and J by 2 bases, with 17 bases between the two germline ends. This CDR3 comprises 16 residues. CDR1 and CDR2 from the germline V gene are SGHDN and FVKESK. The CDR3 bases are TGTGCCAGCAGCCCCCTAGGGCCGACTATAAACACTGAAGCTTTCTTT. Amino acids: CASSPLGPTINTEAFF. Supplemented by reference TRBV14 and TRBJ1-1, the full variable domain reads EAGVTQFPSHSVIEKGQTVTLRCDPISGHDNLYWYRRVMGKEIKFLLHFVKESKQDESGMPNNRFLAERTGGTYSTLKVQPAELEDSGVYFCASSPLGPTINTEAFFGQGTRLTVV.

This chain joins TRBV30 and TRBJ2-7; D uncertain. Per germline, CDR1 GTSNPN and CDR2 SVGIG (reference sequence). The germline V and J ends were trimmed by 1 base and 6 bases, with 7 bases remaining between them. The CDR3 runs to 11 residues. CDR3: CAWSALSEQYF. The CDR3, as DNA: TGTGCCTGGAGTGCACTGAGCGAGCAGTACTTC.

This clone has a handful of counts. This chain uses TRBV2 with TRBJ1-2, with D maybe TRBD1 (5 bases). With 6 bases removed from V and 5 bases from J, the gap between germline ends came to 16 bases. CDR1 is SNHLY, CDR2 FYNNEI, per germline. The CDR3 contains 14 residues. DNA for the CDR3: TGTGCCAGCAGGCGTTGGGGGGAAGTATATGGCTACACCTTC. Encoded protein: CASRRWGEVYGYTF.

The rearrangement links TRBV19 to TRBJ1-1, with TRBD1 matching over 11 bases. Trimming took 3 bases from V and 6 from J; bases not matched to a gene: 9. The CDR3 consists of 16 residues. Germline V gene data show CDR1 as LNHDA and CDR2 as SQIVND (reference sequence). The DNA for the CDR3 is TGTGCCAGTAGTATGGAAGGACAGGGGGCTTTCGCTGAAGCTTTCTTT. Amino acid sequence: CASSMEGQGAFAEAFF. Drawing the rest from reference TRBV19 and TRBJ1-1, the complete variable domain is DGGITQSPKYLFRKEGQNVTLSCEQNLNHDAMYWYRQDPGQGLRLIYYSQIVNDFQKGDIAEGYSVSREKKESFPLTVTSAQKNPTAFYLCASSMEGQGAFAEAFFGQGTRLTVV.